These T cell receptor beta chains were read from a single sample in a study of blood T cell repertoires in COVID-19. Produced via immunoSEQ multiplex PCR; TCRdb's table is partial and in-frame only. The sample has some 360,000 clones, 85% to 90% seen once. The sequenced material came from PBMCs or T cells enriched from blood (not recorded which). Every receptor here comes from a woman aged 25-40 years who had been exposed to COVID-19. The CDR3 runs from the conserved cysteine through the conserved F or W. A D gene is named only where the DNA matches it firmly. Size is omitted from some rows. Given values are once, few, many or a class for expanded clones.

D gene: TRBD1; J gene: TRBJ1-4; clone size: NA; V gene: TRBV18; CDR3 protein: CASSPPGIGGFDEKLFF; CDR3 DNA: TGTGCCAGCTCACCACCGGGAATAGGGGGCTTCGATGAAAAACTGTTTTTT
D gene: TRBD2; J gene: TRBJ2-5; clone size: NA; V gene: TRBV18; CDR3 protein: CASSPRLAGGQETQYF; CDR3 DNA: TGTGCCAGCTCCCCACGTCTAGCGGGGGGGCAAGAGACCCAGTACTTC
D gene: TRBD2; J gene: TRBJ2-7; clone size: NA; V gene: TRBV2; CDR3 protein: CASSEGLAGVREQYF; CDR3 DNA: TGTGCCAGCAGTGAGGGACTAGCGGGAGTGAGGGAGCAGTACTTC
D gene: TRBD1; J gene: TRBJ2-1; clone size: NA; V gene: TRBV12-3/TRBV12-4; CDR3 protein: CASSRDSYNEQFF; CDR3 DNA: TGTGCCAGCAGTCGGGACAGCTACAATGAGCAGTTCTTC
D gene: TRBD1; J gene: TRBJ2-1; clone size: NA; V gene: TRBV5-1; CDR3 protein: CASSLTGGLHNEQFF; CDR3 DNA: TGCGCCAGCAGCTTGACAGGGGGCCTACACAATGAGCAGTTCTTC
D gene: NA; J gene: TRBJ2-7; clone size: NA; V gene: TRBV6-1; CDR3 protein: CASSEMEGSANF; CDR3 DNA: TGTGCCAGCAGTGAAATGGAGGGGAGCGCTAACTTC
D gene: NA; J gene: TRBJ1-2; clone size: NA; V gene: TRBV28; CDR3 protein: CASSGQLQYGYTF; CDR3 DNA: TGTGCCAGCAGTGGACAGTTGCAGTATGGCTACACCTTC
D gene: NA; J gene: TRBJ2-1; clone size: once; V gene: TRBV9; CDR3 protein: CASSSSGRADNEQFF; CDR3 DNA: TGTGCCAGCAGCTCATCCGGGCGGGCCGACAATGAGCAGTTCTTC
D gene: NA; J gene: TRBJ2-7; clone size: NA; V gene: TRBV9; CDR3 protein: CASSVGDGLQGNAYEQYF; CDR3 DNA: TGTGCCAGCAGCGTAGGGGATGGTCTCCAGGGCAACGCCTACGAGCAGTACTTC
D gene: TRBD2; J gene: TRBJ2-1; clone size: NA; V gene: TRBV7-8; CDR3 protein: CASRAGGGGPRSEQFF; CDR3 DNA: TGTGCCAGCAGGGCGGGGGGAGGAGGGCCGCGGAGTGAGCAGTTCTTC
D gene: NA; J gene: TRBJ1-1; clone size: NA; V gene: TRBV28; CDR3 protein: CASSLPRVNTEAFF; CDR3 DNA: TGTGCCAGCAGTCTCCCGCGGGTGAACACTGAAGCTTTCTTT
D gene: TRBD1; J gene: TRBJ1-1; clone size: NA; V gene: TRBV6-4; CDR3 protein: CASSLIPGQHTEAFF; CDR3 DNA: TGTGCCAGCAGCCTTATTCCGGGACAGCACACTGAAGCTTTCTTT
D gene: TRBD1; J gene: TRBJ1-1; clone size: NA; V gene: TRBV10-3; CDR3 protein: CAISEDRGRNTEAFF; CDR3 DNA: TGTGCCATCAGTGAGGACAGGGGGAGGAACACTGAAGCTTTCTTT
D gene: TRBD1; J gene: TRBJ1-3; clone size: once; V gene: TRBV6-5; CDR3 protein: CASSYGVTGGNTIYF; CDR3 DNA: TGTGCCAGCAGTTACGGGGTGACAGGGGGAAACACCATATATTTT
D gene: NA; J gene: TRBJ1-6; clone size: NA; V gene: TRBV19; CDR3 protein: CASSPGGGSVSSYNSPLHF; CDR3 DNA: TGTGCCAGTAGTCCCGGAGGCGGAAGCGTAAGCTCCTATAATTCACCCCTCCACTTT
D gene: TRBD1; J gene: TRBJ2-7; clone size: NA; V gene: TRBV7-9; CDR3 protein: CASSLVSTGVHEQYF; CDR3 DNA: TGTGCCAGCAGCTTAGTATCGACAGGGGTCCACGAGCAGTACTTC